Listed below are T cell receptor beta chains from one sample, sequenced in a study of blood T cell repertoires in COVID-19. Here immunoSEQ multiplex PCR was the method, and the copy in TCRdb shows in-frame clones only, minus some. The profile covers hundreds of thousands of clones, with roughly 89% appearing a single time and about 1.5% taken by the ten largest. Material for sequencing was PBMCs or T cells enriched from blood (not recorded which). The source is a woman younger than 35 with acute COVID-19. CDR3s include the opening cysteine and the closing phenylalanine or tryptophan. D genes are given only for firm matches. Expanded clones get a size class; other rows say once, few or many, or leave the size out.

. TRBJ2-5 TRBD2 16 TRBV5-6 CASRADLAGRGETQYF TGTGCCAGCAGAGCCGACTTAGCGGGACGGGGGGAGACCCAGTACTTC
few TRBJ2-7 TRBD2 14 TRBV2 CASSVRSSGYEQYF TGTGCCAGCAGTGTGAGGTCTAGCGGGTACGAGCAGTACTTC
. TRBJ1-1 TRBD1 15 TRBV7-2 CASTPPQGAYTEAFF TGTGCCAGCACTCCACCACAGGGGGCTTACACTGAAGCTTTCTTT
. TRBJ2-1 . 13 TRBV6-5 CASRTGGSHEQFF TGTGCCAGCAGGACTGGTGGGAGTCATGAGCAGTTCTTC
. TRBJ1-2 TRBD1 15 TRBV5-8 CASNLDRGWVDRYTF TGTGCCAGCAACCTGGACAGGGGGTGGGTTGACCGCTACACCTTC
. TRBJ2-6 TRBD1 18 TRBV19 CASRILGTGVAGANVLTF TGTGCCAGTAGGATTCTCGGGACAGGGGTCGCTGGGGCCAACGTCCTGACTTTC
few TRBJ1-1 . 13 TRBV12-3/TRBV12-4 CASSFGGNTEAFF TGTGCCAGCAGTTTCGGGGGGAACACTGAAGCTTTCTTT
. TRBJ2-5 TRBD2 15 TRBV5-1 CASSFRGGYQETQYF TGCGCCAGCAGCTTTAGGGGAGGGTACCAAGAGACCCAGTACTTC
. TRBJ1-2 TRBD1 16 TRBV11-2 CASSLGGTGGNYGYTF TGTGCCAGCAGCTTAGGTGGGACAGGGGGAAACTATGGCTACACCTTC
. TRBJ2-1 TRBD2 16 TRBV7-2 CASSLDGTSGRNEQFF TGTGCCAGCAGCTTAGACGGGACTAGCGGAAGGAATGAGCAGTTCTTC
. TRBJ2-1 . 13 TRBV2 CASNRDIYNEQFF TGTGCCAGCAACCGTGACATCTACAATGAGCAGTTCTTC
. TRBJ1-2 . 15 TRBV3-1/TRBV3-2 CASSQRAVVGGGYTF TGTGCCAGCAGCCAAAGAGCGGTCGTAGGCGGTGGCTACACCTTC
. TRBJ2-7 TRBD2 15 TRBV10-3 CAISGLAQSSYEQYF TGTGCCATCAGCGGACTAGCGCAGAGCTCCTACGAGCAGTACTTC
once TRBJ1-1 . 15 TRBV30 CGASRGIGNNTEAFF TGTGGCGCAAGCCGAGGGATAGGGAACAACACTGAAGCTTTCTTT
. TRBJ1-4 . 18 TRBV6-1 CASSDGGRAGATNEKLFF TGTGCCAGCAGTGATGGTGGCAGGGCGGGAGCAACTAATGAAAAACTGTTTTTT
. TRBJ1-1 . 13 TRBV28 CASSLLGATEAFF TGTGCCAGCAGTTTATTAGGGGCGACTGAAGCTTTCTTT
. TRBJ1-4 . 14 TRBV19 CASRLGRSNEKLFF TGTGCCAGTAGGCTGGGGAGGTCTAATGAAAAACTGTTTTTT
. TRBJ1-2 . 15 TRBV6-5 CASSYSFYSNYGYTF TGTGCCAGCAGTTACTCGTTTTACAGCAACTATGGCTACACCTTC
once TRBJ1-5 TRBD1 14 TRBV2 CASSVGQPNQPQHF TGTGCCAGCAGTGTGGGACAGCCTAATCAGCCCCAGCATTTT
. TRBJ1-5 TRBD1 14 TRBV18 CASSPGQEYQPQHF TGTGCCAGCTCACCGGGACAGGAGTATCAGCCCCAGCATTTT
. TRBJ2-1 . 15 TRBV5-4 CASSLEGVGYNEQFF TGTGCCAGCAGCTTGGAGGGGGTAGGTTACAATGAGCAGTTCTTC
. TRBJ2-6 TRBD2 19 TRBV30 CAWSVSRTSGRSGANVLTF TGTGCCTGGAGTGTTTCCCGGACTAGCGGGAGATCAGGGGCCAACGTCCTGACTTTC
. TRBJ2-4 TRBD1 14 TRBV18 CASSPGQGLNIQYF TGTGCCAGCTCACCTGGACAGGGTCTCAACATTCAGTACTTC
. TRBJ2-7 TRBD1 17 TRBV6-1 CASSEWLTGVGSYEQYF TGTGCCAGCAGTGAATGGTTAACAGGGGTCGGATCCTACGAGCAGTACTTC
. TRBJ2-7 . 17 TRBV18 CASSPLSQGHSSYEQYF TGTGCCAGCTCACCCTTGTCGCAGGGCCATAGCTCCTACGAGCAGTACTTC
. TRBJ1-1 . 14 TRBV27 CASRHPVRETEAFF TGTGCCAGCAGGCACCCAGTTCGGGAAACTGAAGCTTTCTTT
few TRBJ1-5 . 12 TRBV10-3 CAISENAGAQHF TGTGCCATCAGTGAGAATGCGGGGGCCCAGCATTTT
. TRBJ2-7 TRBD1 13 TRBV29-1 CSALGQGNYEQYF TGCAGCGCACTCGGACAGGGGAACTACGAGCAGTACTTC
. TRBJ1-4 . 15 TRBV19 CASSDGRDLNEKLFF TGTGCCAGTAGTGATGGGAGGGACCTTAATGAAAAACTGTTTTTT
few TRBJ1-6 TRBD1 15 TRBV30 CAWTDRVGYNSPLHF TGTGCCTGGACGGACAGGGTCGGCTATAATTCACCCCTCCACTTT
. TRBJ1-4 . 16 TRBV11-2 CASSYGRAGPSEKLFF TGTGCCAGCAGCTACGGGAGAGCGGGACCAAGTGAAAAACTGTTTTTT
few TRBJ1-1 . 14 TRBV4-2 CASSQGRGNTEAFF TGTGCCAGCAGCCAAGGACGGGGGAACACTGAAGCTTTCTTT
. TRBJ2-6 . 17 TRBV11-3 CASSAQGGSSGANVLTF TGTGCCAGCAGCGCCCAGGGCGGCAGCTCTGGGGCCAACGTCCTGACTTTC
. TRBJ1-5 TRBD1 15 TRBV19 CASTHGDRGNQPQHF TGTGCCAGTACCCACGGGGACAGGGGCAATCAGCCCCAGCATTTT